This T cell receptor beta chain comes out of a study of post-analysis software for immune sequencing data. General observations from the study: The five TRBV segments detected at higher frequency in patients than in controls included TRBV5-6, TRBV5-1 and TRBV20-1. Significantly lower normalized Chao1 diversity was seen in multiple sclerosis patients than in controls.

TCR beta cDNA libraries included unique molecular identifiers. It was from roughly 1.1 to 9.2 million T cells that about half a million cDNA molecules came. Using its own MiXCR run on the PCR reads, TCRdb lists one record per CDR3 protein. This table holds 550,000 to 700,000 distinct CDR3 sequences, 44% found once. Remarks on this clonotype: Its matching antigen is unknown.

CDR1 and CDR2 (germline): SGHAT, FQDESV (reference sequence). Deletions cut 5 bases from V and 3 bases from J, with 16 bases between. The CDR3 totals 15 residues. Sequenced material: blood. This clonotype originated in a girl under 18 with multiple sclerosis. The rearrangement links TRBV11-1 to TRBJ1-2; D uncertain. Written as DNA, the CDR3 is TGTGCCAGCAGCAATCAGGCGGGCGAGTACTATGGCTACACCTTC. Its protein product is CASSNQAGEYYGYTF. The whole variable domain, remainder taken from reference TRBV11-1 and TRBJ1-2, is EAEVAQSPRYKITEKSQAVAFWCDPISGHATLYWYRQILGQGPELLVQFQDESVVDDSQLPKDRFSAERLKGVDSTLKIQPAELGDSAMYLCASSNQAGEYYGYTFGSGTRLTVV.